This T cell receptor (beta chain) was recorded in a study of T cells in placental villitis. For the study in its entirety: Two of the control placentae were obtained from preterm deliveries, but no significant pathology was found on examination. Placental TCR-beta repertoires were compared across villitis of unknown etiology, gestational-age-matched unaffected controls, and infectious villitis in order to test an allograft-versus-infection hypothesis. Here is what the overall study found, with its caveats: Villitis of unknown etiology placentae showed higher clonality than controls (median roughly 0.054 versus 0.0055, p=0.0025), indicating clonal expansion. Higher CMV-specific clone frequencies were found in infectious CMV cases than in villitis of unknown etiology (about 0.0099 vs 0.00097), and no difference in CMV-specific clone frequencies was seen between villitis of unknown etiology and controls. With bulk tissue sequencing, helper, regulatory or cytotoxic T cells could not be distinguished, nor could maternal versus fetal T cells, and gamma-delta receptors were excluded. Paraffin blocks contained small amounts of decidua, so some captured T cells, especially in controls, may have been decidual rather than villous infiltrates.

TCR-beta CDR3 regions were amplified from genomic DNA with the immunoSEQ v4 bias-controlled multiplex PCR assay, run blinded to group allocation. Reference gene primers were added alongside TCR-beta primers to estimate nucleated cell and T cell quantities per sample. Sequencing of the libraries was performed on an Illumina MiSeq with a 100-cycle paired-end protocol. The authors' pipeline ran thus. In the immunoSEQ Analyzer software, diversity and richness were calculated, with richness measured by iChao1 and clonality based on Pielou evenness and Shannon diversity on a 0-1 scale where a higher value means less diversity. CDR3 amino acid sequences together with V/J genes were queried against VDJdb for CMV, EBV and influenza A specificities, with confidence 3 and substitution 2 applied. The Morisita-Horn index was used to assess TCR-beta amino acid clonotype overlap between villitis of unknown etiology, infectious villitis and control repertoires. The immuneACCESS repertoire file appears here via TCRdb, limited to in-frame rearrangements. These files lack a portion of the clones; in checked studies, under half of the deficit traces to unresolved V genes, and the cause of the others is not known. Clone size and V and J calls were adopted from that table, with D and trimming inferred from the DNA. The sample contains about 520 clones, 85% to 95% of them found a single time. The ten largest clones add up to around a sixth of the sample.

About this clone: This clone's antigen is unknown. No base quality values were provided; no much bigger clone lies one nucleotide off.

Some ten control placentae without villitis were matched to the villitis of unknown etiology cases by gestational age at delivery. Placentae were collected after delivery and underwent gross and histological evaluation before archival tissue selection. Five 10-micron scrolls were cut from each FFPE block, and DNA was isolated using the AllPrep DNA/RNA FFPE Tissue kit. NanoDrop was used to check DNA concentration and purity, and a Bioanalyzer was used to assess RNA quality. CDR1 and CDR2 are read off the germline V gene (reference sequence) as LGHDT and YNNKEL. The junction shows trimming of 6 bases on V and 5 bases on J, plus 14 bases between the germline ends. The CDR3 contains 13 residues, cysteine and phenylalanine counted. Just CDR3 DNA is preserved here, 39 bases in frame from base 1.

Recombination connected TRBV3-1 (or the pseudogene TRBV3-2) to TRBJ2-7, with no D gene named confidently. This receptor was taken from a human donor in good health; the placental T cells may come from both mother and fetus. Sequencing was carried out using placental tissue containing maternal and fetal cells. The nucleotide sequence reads TGTGCCAGCAGTCCCGTTGGTTTGCACGAGCAGTACTTC. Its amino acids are CASSPVGLHEQYF.